This TCR beta chain was identified during a study of control samples from healthy donors and cancer patients. The CDR3 contains 16 residues. The J segment lost 4 bases and the V segment lost 0 bases, leaving 0 bases of the junction unmatched. Per germline, CDR1 MRHNA and CDR2 SNTAGT. A note on this clone: Other DNA sequences of this sample code for an identical CDR3.

Only in-frame clones appear in the TCRdb table, and some are missing; sequencing was by immunoSEQ multiplex PCR. The data contain about 96,000 clones, 85% to 95% of them singletons. The J gene is TRBJ2-2, the V gene TRBV6-4, with 12 bases that match TRBD2. Sequenced input: blood. This clonotype was sampled from a young man in good health. The CDR3 DNA follows: TGTGCCAGCAGTGACTCGACTAGCGGGGGCACCGGGGAGCTGTTTTTT. Protein product: CASSDSTSGGTGELFF.